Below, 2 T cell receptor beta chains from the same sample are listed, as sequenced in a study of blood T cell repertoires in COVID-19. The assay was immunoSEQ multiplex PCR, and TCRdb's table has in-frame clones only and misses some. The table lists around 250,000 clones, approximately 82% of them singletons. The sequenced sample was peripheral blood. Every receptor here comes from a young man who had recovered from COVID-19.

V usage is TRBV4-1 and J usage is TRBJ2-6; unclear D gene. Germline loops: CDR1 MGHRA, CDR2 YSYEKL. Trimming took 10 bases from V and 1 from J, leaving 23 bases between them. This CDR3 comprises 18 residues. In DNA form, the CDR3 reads TGCGCCACCTCCAACGTTCGTAATATCGGTTCTGGGGCCAACGTCCTGACTTTC. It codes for CATSNVRNIGSGANVLTF.

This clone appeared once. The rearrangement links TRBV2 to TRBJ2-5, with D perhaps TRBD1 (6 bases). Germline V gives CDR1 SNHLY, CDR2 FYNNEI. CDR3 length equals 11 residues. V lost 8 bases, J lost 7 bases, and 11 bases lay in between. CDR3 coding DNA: TGTGCCAGCGAGGGGGAAGCGACCCAGTACTTC. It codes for CASEGEATQYF.